This T cell receptor (beta chain) comes out of a study of blood T cell repertoires in COVID-19 (dated by TCRdb to 2020 to 2022). Regarding the research as a whole: Collaborator samples came from the United States, Italy and Spain and covered acute and convalescent phases of COVID-19. The prospective study material was composed of cDNA or gDNA derived from T cells, B-cell-depleted T cells, or PBMCs. Deeply sampled blood TCRbeta repertoires from subjects exposed to, actively infected with, or recovered from COVID-19 were included in the dataset. A freely available public database, intended as a resource for researchers studying the immune response to SARS-CoV-2, is where the repertoires were released. Samples came from the ongoing ImmuneRACE study (first 160 participants) plus 1,254 subjects from 6 global collaborators. Nearly every sample came with metadata listing a de-identified subject ID, COVID-19 status, age in years and sex. Where available, HLA class I and class II types were obtained from metadata supplied by the sample provider rather than from assay-based typing. Results and caveats for the whole study, not just this receptor: Clinical and demographic metadata were provided uncurated, with the amount varying by source and participant.

TCRbeta CDR3 regions were amplified from genomic DNA by means of the immunoSEQ Assay, a bias-controlled multiplex PCR. As for the original processing: Nucleated cell counts per sample were estimated from amplification of reference gene primers within the assay. Sequence reads were collapsed and filtered to measure the absolute abundance of every unique TCRbeta CDR3 rearrangement. Productive Simpson clonality was computed per sample as the square root of Simpson's diversity index over productive rearrangements. TCRdb carries this immuneACCESS record with in-frame sequences only. Its versions omit some clonotypes, under half of them owing to an unresolved V gene in the studies checked, with the rest unexplained. V and J calls and clone size are copied from that table; D and trimming were computed from the DNA. The sample includes 330,000 or so clones, with roughly 86% observed a single time. The top ten hold roughly 8.9% of the sample.

In Seattle, one collaborating source enrolled patients while the infection was active and tracked those patients longitudinally over the course of disease. Whole blood was collected in K2EDTA tubes by collaborating institutions according to the institutions' own protocols. For TCRbeta analysis, collaborators shipped samples as frozen whole blood, isolated PBMCs, or DNA extracted from either of those sample types. About this clone itself: Its binding antigen is unknown. No base quality information exists; no much larger clone differs at one position.

The sequenced material came from peripheral blood. The clonotype was recovered from a man aged 25-45 years with COVID-19, enrolled during active disease.

The CDR3: CASRREDRHQPQHF. Read as DNA, the sequence is TGTGCCAGCAGACGAGAGGACAGGCATCAGCCCCAGCATTTT. The chain is assembled from TRBV28 and TRBJ1-5; a stretch of 7 junction bases matches TRBD1. CDR3 length: 14 amino acids, cysteine to phenylalanine. Kept here is only the CDR3 DNA, which spans 42 bases and is read in frame from base 1. V lost 6 bases and J lost 5 bases, and the count of bases not matched to a germline gene is 7. As encoded in the germline V gene, CDR1 is MDHEN while CDR2 is SYDVKM.